This TCR beta chain comes out of a study of T cells after somatic rescue of genetic block. This clone appeared once. Some clones are missing from TCRdb's copy, which holds only in-frame ones; the method was immunoSEQ multiplex PCR. This table has more than 9,500 clones, 74% appearing once. The CDR3 runs 12 residues. The V gene lost 2 bases and the J gene lost 9 bases, with 7 bases spanning the gap. Germline V gene sequence: CDR1 SNHLY, CDR2 FYNNEI. The clonotype was recovered from a boy between 10 and 17 years old. The sequencing sample was made of peripheral blood mononuclear cells (PBMCs). The V and J genes are TRBV2 and TRBJ2-2; D gene ambiguous. The CDR3 DNA sequence: TGTGCCAGCAGTGAACGGTCTTGGGAGCTGTTTTTT. Translating it yields CASSERSWELFF.